The source of this T cell receptor beta chain is a study of CD8 T cells in ankylosing spondylitis. This clonotype was seen repeatedly, ten times or more. This CDR3 contains 14 residues. V dropped 6 bases and J dropped 2 bases, with 17 bases sitting between them. Germline V gives CDR1 SQVTM, CDR2 ANQGSEA. Each CDR3 protein is one row after TCRdb ran MiXCR on the 5' RACE reads. The sample holds a few hundred thousand distinct CDR3 sequences, approximately 12% seen once. The sequence came from a male donor with ankylosing spondylitis or in good health (not recorded which). The rearrangement joins TRBV29-1 to TRBJ2-7, with D possibly being TRBD2 (6 bases). The source material was blood, either unsorted or a sorted T cell fraction (not recorded which). For the CDR3, the DNA is TGCAGCGTCGGGGGACTGGGTCATCCCTACGAGCAGTACTTC. Protein sequence: CSVGGLGHPYEQYF.